These T cell receptor beta chains were read from a single sample in a study of radiation and T cells in renal cell carcinoma. The data were produced by immunoSEQ multiplex PCR, yet TCRdb's version contains in-frame clones alone and is incomplete. The sample lists about 76,000 clones, 89% occurring once. Sequencing was performed on blood, taken from a patient whose treatment included radiotherapy and nephrectomy. The receptors originated from a woman in her sixties or seventies with renal cell carcinoma. The CDR3 runs from the conserved cysteine through the conserved F or W. Each record gives: V gene, D gene, clone size, J gene, CDR3 DNA, CDR3 protein. The D gene is left open where the match is weak. Clone size, where shown, is once, few, many, or a class for clones that have expanded.

>TRBV4-1|TRBD1|few|TRBJ2-2
TGCGCCAGCAGACGGGGACAGATCACCGGGGAGCTGTTTTTT
CASRRGQITGELFF
>TRBV28|NA|NA|TRBJ2-1
TGTGCCAGCAGAGATCCGTCTTCGGGGCAGTTCTTC
CASRDPSSGQFF
>TRBV5-1|NA|NA|TRBJ2-7
TGCGCCAGCAGCTTGGAGCAGGGGTCCTACGAGCAGTACTTC
CASSLEQGSYEQYF
>TRBV14|TRBD2|NA|TRBJ2-5
TGTGCCAGCAGCCCGATCCGGGGGGGAAGAGAGACCCAGTACTTC
CASSPIRGGRETQYF
>TRBV6-5|TRBD2|NA|TRBJ2-5
TGTGCCAGCAGTTACTCGGCGGGGGGGCCGGAGACCCAGTACTTC
CASSYSAGGPETQYF
>TRBV28|TRBD1|NA|TRBJ2-2
TGTGCCAGCAGGTCGGGGGACAGGACCACCGGGGAGCTGTTTTTT
CASRSGDRTTGELFF
>TRBV30|NA|NA|TRBJ1-1
TGTGCCTGGAGGGCGATCCTCCAGGGAGGCACTGAAGCTTTCTTT
CAWRAILQGGTEAFF
>TRBV2|NA|NA|TRBJ1-5
TGTGCCAGCAGTGAAGGACCTAGACAGCCCCAGCATTTT
CASSEGPRQPQHF
>TRBV9|NA|once|TRBJ1-2
TGTGCCAGCAGCGTAGTAGATCAGGCGGGGACCGGCTACACCTTC
CASSVVDQAGTGYTF
>TRBV2|NA|NA|TRBJ1-3
TGTGCCAGCAGCGGAGGGGGCTCTGGAAACACCATATATTTT
CASSGGGSGNTIYF
>TRBV14|TRBD1|NA|TRBJ1-2
TGTGCCAGCAGCCCTCGGACAGGGAGGGACTATGGCTACACCTTC
CASSPRTGRDYGYTF
>TRBV6-6|TRBD1|NA|TRBJ2-7
TGTGCCAGCAGAGACAGGGGGCGGGCCTACGAGCAGTACTTC
CASRDRGRAYEQYF
>TRBV5-4|NA|NA|TRBJ1-1
TGTGCCAGCAGCGCCCCCGGTCCGGAGGGGACTGAAGCTTTCTTT
CASSAPGPEGTEAFF
>TRBV11-3|NA|NA|TRBJ2-3
TGTGCCAGCAGCTTAGGGGTGAACACAGATACGCAGTATTTT
CASSLGVNTDTQYF
>TRBV14|NA|once|TRBJ2-2
TGTGCCAGCAGCCAAGTTCGGGGAAACACCGGGGAGCTGTTTTTT
CASSQVRGNTGELFF
>TRBV7-7|TRBD1|NA|TRBJ1-5
TGTGCTAGCAGCTCGCTAGGGGTCCGGGACAGGGGGGAGAATCAGCCCCAGCATTTT
CASSSLGVRDRGENQPQHF
>TRBV10-3|NA|NA|TRBJ2-2
TGTGCCATCAGTGAAGGGGGGCGGGAGCTGTTTTTT
CAISEGGRELFF
>TRBV11-2|NA|once|TRBJ2-7
TGTGCCAGCAGCCATACACAGAGGGCCTACGAGCAGTACTTC
CASSHTQRAYEQYF
>TRBV7-2|NA|NA|TRBJ2-7
TGTGCCAGCAGCTTTGACAGCTCCTCCTACGAGCAGTACTTC
CASSFDSSSYEQYF
>TRBV11-3|TRBD1|NA|TRBJ1-1
TGTGCCAGCAGCGGACAGGGTGGGAACACTGAAGCTTTCTTT
CASSGQGGNTEAFF
>TRBV9|NA|few|TRBJ2-3
TGTGCCAGCAGCGCCCCCTTGCGGGGACCTAGCACAGATACGCAGTATTTT
CASSAPLRGPSTDTQYF
>TRBV14|TRBD2|NA|TRBJ2-3
TGTGCCAGCAGCCAAATCGGACTAGCTTCAGATACGCAGTATTTT
CASSQIGLASDTQYF
>TRBV5-1|NA|NA|TRBJ2-5
TGCGCCAGCATCCCATCGGGGGAACCACAAGAGACCCAGTACTTC
CASIPSGEPQETQYF
>TRBV25-1|NA|NA|TRBJ1-1
TGTGCCAGCAGTGACACAGGGCTCACTGAAGCTTTCTTT
CASSDTGLTEAFF
>TRBV7-2|NA|NA|TRBJ2-5
TGTGCCAGCAGCTTAGAACTCCGGGGCGCTCAACAAGAGACCCAGTACTTC
CASSLELRGAQQETQYF
>TRBV2|NA|NA|TRBJ1-1
TGTGCCAGCTCCCGGGCCGGGAACACTGAAGCTTTCTTT
CASSRAGNTEAFF
>TRBV7-9|NA|NA|TRBJ2-7
TGTGCCAGCAGCAGCGAGGTGGCCGGCCGCCCCGAGCAGTACTTC
CASSSEVAGRPEQYF
>TRBV28|NA|NA|TRBJ2-7
TGTGCCAGCAAATCGGGTGTCTACGAGCAGTACTTC
CASKSGVYEQYF
>TRBV5-8|NA|few|TRBJ2-7
TGTGCCAGCAGGGCCACGGGCACGGCGGCCTACGAGCAGTACTTC
CASRATGTAAYEQYF
>TRBV19|TRBD2|NA|TRBJ2-1
TGTGCCAGTGGGTCTAGCGGGGGCTCCTACAATGAGCAGTTCTTC
CASGSSGGSYNEQFF
>TRBV2|NA|NA|TRBJ1-1
TGTGCCAGCAGTGATAGCTATAGCTACGTGGACACTGAAGCTTTCTTT
CASSDSYSYVDTEAFF
>TRBV7-2|TRBD2|NA|TRBJ2-1
TGTGCCAGCAGCTTAGGCCGACTAGCGGGGGTTCAGGAGCAGTTCTTC
CASSLGRLAGVQEQFF
>TRBV5-6|NA|NA|TRBJ2-3
TGTGCCAGCAGCACCCGGTACAGATTCTACAGCACAGATACGCAGTATTTT
CASSTRYRFYSTDTQYF
>TRBV15|TRBD1|NA|TRBJ2-7
TGTGCCACCAGCAGAGGCCCTGGACAGGGGTCGGGGGAGCAGTACTTC
CATSRGPGQGSGEQYF
>TRBV9|TRBD1|NA|TRBJ2-3
TGTGCCAGCAGCGTAGTCACAAGGGGGCGGGATACGCAGTATTTT
CASSVVTRGRDTQYF
>TRBV7-2|NA|NA|TRBJ2-7
TGTGCCAGCAGCTCGCGGGTTGCGGTTTCGAGATACGAGCAGTACTTC
CASSSRVAVSRYEQYF
>TRBV27|NA|NA|TRBJ1-4
TGTGCCAGCAGTCCGCGGGGGATCGCAACTAATGAAAAACTGTTTTTT
CASSPRGIATNEKLFF
>TRBV7-9|NA|NA|TRBJ1-3
TGTGCCAGCAGCTTGGCGGGAAACACCATATATTTT
CASSLAGNTIYF
>TRBV30|NA|few|TRBJ1-2
TGTGCCTGGTTGGGTGTGTTCGGTGGCTACACCTTC
CAWLGVFGGYTF
>TRBV2|NA|NA|TRBJ1-5
TGTGCCAGCAGTGAGGGTTATAGCAATCAGCCCCAGCATTTT
CASSEGYSNQPQHF
>TRBV28|NA|NA|TRBJ1-5
TGTGCCAGCAGCCCCCAAGGGCCCCAGCATTTT
CASSPQGPQHF
>TRBV4-2|NA|NA|TRBJ2-7
TGTGCCAGCAGCTCCAGGGAAGAGGAGCAGTACTTC
CASSSREEEQYF
>TRBV5-4|TRBD2|NA|TRBJ2-1
TGTGCCAGCAGCTTGGGCGGGAGCTTCTACAATGAGCAGTTCTTC
CASSLGGSFYNEQFF
>TRBV6-1|NA|NA|TRBJ2-3
TGTGCCAGCAGCGCATGGGGAACAGATACGCAGTATTTT
CASSAWGTDTQYF
>TRBV11-3|NA|NA|TRBJ2-1
TGTGCCAGCAGCTGGGGGCGGGACTACAATGAGCAGTTCTTC
CASSWGRDYNEQFF
>TRBV27|TRBD2|NA|TRBJ2-3
TGTGCCAGCAGTTTAAGAGGGACTAGCCTCCGAATTGATACGCAGTATTTT
CASSLRGTSLRIDTQYF
>TRBV11-2|NA|NA|TRBJ2-7
TGTGCCAGCAGCTTAGACCGGTTTGTGGGGGGCGAGCAGTACTTC
CASSLDRFVGGEQYF
>TRBV6-5|NA|NA|TRBJ2-7
TGTGCCAGCAGTTACGCACAGGCTCCCATGAACGAGCAGTACTTC
CASSYAQAPMNEQYF
>TRBV7-9|TRBD2|NA|TRBJ2-5
TGTGCCAGCAGCCCCGGACTAGCGAGAGAGACCCAGTACTTC
CASSPGLARETQYF
>TRBV4-3|TRBD2|once|TRBJ2-7
TGCGCCAGCAGCCAAGGACTAGCCCCCTACCCATACGAGCAGTACTTC
CASSQGLAPYPYEQYF